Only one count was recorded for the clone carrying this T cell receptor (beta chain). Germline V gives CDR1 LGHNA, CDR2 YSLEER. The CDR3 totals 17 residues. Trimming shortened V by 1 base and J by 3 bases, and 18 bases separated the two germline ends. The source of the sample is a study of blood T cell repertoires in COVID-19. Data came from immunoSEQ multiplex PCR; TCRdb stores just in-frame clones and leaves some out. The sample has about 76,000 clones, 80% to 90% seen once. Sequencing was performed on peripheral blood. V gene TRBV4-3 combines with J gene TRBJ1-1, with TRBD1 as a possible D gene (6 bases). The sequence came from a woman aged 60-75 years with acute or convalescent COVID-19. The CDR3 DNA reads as TGCGCCAGCAGCCAAGTGGGGACACGCATATGGGACACTGAAGCTTTCTTT. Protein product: CASSQVGTRIWDTEAFF.